This T cell receptor beta chain was retrieved from a study of technical replicates of blood from a handful of donors. TCRdb's table, derived via immunoSEQ multiplex PCR, lists solely in-frame clones and lacks some. The sample has some 90,000 clones; around 96% are singletons. Losses at the gene ends were 8 bases for V and 0 bases for J; bases not matched to a gene: 9. CDR1 MGHDK and CDR2 SYGVNS come from the germline V gene. CDR3 length: 16 residues. The J gene is TRBJ2-3, the V gene TRBV25-1, with 9 bases fitting TRBD2. This receptor was taken from a human donor in good health. Material for sequencing was T cells isolated from PBMCs. CDR3 loop: CASGRLAEGSTDTQYF. The CDR3 nucleotides are TGTGCCAGCGGGAGACTAGCGGAAGGTAGCACAGATACGCAGTATTTT.